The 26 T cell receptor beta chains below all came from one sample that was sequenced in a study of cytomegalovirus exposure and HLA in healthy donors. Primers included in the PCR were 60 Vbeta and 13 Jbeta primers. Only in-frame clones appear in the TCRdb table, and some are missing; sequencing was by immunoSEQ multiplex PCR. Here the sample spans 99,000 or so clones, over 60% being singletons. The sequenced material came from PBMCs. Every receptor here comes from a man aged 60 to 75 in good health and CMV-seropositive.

In nucleotides, the CDR3 is TGTGCCAGCAGCGGGTTAGGGGGGGCGGAAACTGAAGCTTTCTTT. Its protein product is CASSGLGGAETEAFF. The rearrangement links TRBV7-9 to TRBJ1-1; D perhaps matches TRBD1 (6 bases). CDR3 size: 15 residues. CDR1 is SEHNR, CDR2 FQNEAQ, per germline (reference sequence). V lost 5 bases and J 5 bases, leaving 18 bases between the germline ends.

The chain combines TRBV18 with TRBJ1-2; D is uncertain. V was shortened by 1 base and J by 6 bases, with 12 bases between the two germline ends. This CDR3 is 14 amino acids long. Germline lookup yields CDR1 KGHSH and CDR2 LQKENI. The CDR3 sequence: CASSPQTRTDGYTF. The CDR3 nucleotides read TGTGCCAGCTCACCACAGACAAGAACAGATGGCTACACCTTC. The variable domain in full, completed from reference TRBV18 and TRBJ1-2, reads NAGVMQNPRHLVRRRGQEARLRCSPMKGHSHVYWYRQLPEEGLKFMVYLQKENIIDESGMPKERFSAEFPKEGPSILRIQQVVRGDSAAYFCASSPQTRTDGYTFGSGTRLTVV.

In nucleotides, the CDR3 is TGTGCCAGCAGTGAAGAGAACAGGGGGCGAATCTATGGCTACACCTTC. Protein: CASSEENRGRIYGYTF. J is TRBJ1-2 and V is TRBV6-1; 9 nucleotides match TRBD1. The CDR3 extends over 16 amino acids. Germline CDR1 MNHNS, CDR2 SASEGT. Trimming at V came to 1 base and at J to 4 bases, leaving 7 bases not matched to a gene.

The CDR3 DNA reads as TGTGCCAGCAGCTTAGCGGTTAACTTCCGGGAATATAATTCACCCCTCCACTTT. It encodes CASSLAVNFREYNSPLHF. This rearrangement joins TRBV7-9 to TRBJ1-6, with unresolved D. Trimming left V 0 bases short and J 4 bases short, with 16 bases between. The CDR3 consists of 18 residues. The germline CDR1 and CDR2 sequences are SEHNR and FQNEAQ (reference sequence).

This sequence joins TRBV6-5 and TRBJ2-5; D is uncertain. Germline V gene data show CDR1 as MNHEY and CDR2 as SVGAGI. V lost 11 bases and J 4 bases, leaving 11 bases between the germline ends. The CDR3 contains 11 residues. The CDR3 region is CAGGAGETQYF. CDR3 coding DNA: TGTGCCGGTGGAGCCGGAGAGACCCAGTACTTC.

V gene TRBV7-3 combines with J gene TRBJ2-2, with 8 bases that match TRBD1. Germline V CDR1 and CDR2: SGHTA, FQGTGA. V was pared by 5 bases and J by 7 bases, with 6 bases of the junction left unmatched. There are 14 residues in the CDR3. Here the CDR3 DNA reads TGTGCCAGCAGCCAGGGGACAGGAGGCGGGGAGCTGTTTTTT. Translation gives CASSQGTGGGELFF. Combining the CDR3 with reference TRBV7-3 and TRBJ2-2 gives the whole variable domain GAGVSQTPSNKVTEKGKYVELRCDPISGHTALYWYRQSLGQGPEFLIYFQGTGAADDSGLPNDRFFAVRPEGSVSTLKIQRTERGDSAVYLCASSQGTGGGELFFGEGSRLTVL.

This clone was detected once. The CDR3 here is CASSLDSGGAGEQYF. CDR3 sequence (DNA): TGTGCCAGCAGCTTAGATAGCGGGGGGGCGGGAGAGCAGTACTTC. The rearrangement links TRBV7-2 to TRBJ2-7, with 11 bases aligning to TRBD2. The V segment lost 1 base and the J segment 7 bases; nucleotides outside the gene matches: 6. The CDR3 is 15 amino acids. Germline values: CDR1 SGHTA, CDR2 FQGNSA.

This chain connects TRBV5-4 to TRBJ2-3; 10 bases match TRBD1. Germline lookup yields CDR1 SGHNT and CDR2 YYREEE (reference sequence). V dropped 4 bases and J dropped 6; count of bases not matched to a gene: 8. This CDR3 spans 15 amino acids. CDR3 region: CASSPSGTGVDTQYF. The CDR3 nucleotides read TGTGCCAGCAGCCCTTCCGGGACAGGGGTTGATACGCAGTATTTT.

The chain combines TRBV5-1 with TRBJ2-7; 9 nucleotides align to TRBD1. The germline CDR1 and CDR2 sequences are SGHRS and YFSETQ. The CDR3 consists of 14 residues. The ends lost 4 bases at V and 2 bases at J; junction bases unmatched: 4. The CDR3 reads CASSGGTGPYEQYF. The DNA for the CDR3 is TGCGCCAGCAGCGGGGGGACAGGGCCCTACGAGCAGTACTTC.

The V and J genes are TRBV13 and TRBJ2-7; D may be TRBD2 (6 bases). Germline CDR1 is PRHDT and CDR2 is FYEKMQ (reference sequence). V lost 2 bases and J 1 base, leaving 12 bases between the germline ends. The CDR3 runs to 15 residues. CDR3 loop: CASSLTSRGSYEQYF. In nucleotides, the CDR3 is TGTGCCAGCAGCTTAACCAGCCGGGGGTCCTACGAGCAGTACTTC.

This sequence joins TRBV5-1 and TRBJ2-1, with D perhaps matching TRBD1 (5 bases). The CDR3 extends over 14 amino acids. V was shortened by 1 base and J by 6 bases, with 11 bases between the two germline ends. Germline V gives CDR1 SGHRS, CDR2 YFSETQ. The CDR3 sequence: CASSLTGPTNEQFF. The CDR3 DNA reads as TGCGCCAGCAGCTTGACAGGCCCTACCAATGAGCAGTTCTTC.

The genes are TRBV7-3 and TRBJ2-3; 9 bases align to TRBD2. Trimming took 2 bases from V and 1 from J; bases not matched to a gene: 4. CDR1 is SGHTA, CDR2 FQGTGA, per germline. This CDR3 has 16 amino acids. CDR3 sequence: CASSLDERGGTDTQYF. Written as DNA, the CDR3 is TGTGCCAGCAGCTTAGATGAGCGGGGGGGCACAGATACGCAGTATTTT.

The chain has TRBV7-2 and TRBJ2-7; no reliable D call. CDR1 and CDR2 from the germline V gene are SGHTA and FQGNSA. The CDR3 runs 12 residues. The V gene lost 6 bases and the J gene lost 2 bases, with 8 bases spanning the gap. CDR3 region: CASRTDTYEQYF. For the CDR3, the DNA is TGTGCCAGCAGGACTGATACCTACGAGCAGTACTTC.

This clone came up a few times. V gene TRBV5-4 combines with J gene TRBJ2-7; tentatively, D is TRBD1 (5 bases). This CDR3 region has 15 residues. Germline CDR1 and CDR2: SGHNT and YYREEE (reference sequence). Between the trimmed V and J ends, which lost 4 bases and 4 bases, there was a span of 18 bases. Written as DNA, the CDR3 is TGTGCCAGCAGCCAAGATGGGGCGAAGGTTTACGAGCAGTACTTC. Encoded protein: CASSQDGAKVYEQYF.

CDR3 amino acids: CASSLEADSNQPQHF. CDR3 DNA sequence: TGTGCCAGCAGCCTGGAGGCAGATAGCAATCAGCCCCAGCATTTT. The chain uses TRBV27 and TRBJ1-5; D ambiguous. The CDR3 is 15 amino acids. Germline CDR1 MNHEY, CDR2 SMNVEV (reference sequence). Trimming took 6 bases from V and 0 from J, leaving 12 bases between them.

CDR3 residues: CASSSGGTEAFF. CDR3 in DNA: TGTGCCAGCAGCTCAGGGGGAACTGAAGCTTTCTTT. V usage is TRBV7-9 and J usage is TRBJ1-1; 7 nucleotides align to TRBD1. Trimming cost V 4 bases and J 5 bases; bases outside gene matches: 1. CDR3 size: 12 residues. Germline assignment: CDR1 SEHNR and CDR2 FQNEAQ (reference sequence).

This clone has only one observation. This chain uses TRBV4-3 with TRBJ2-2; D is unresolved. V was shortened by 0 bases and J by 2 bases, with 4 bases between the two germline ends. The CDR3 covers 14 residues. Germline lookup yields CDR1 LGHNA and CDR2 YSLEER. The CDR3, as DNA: TGCGCCAGCAGCCAAGATAGCAACACCGGGGAGCTGTTTTTT. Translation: CASSQDSNTGELFF.

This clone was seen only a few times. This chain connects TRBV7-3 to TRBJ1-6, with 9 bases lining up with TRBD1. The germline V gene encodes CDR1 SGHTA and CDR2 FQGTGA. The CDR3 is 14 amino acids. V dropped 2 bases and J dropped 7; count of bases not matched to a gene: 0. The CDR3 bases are TGTGCCAGCAGCTTAGGGACAGGGAATTCACCCCTCCACTTT. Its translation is CASSLGTGNSPLHF.

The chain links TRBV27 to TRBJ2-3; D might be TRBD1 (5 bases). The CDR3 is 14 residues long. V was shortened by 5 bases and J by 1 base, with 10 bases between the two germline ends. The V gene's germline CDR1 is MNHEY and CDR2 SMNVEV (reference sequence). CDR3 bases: TGTGCCAGCAGTCTCGGACATCGCACAGATACGCAGTATTTT. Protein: CASSLGHRTDTQYF.

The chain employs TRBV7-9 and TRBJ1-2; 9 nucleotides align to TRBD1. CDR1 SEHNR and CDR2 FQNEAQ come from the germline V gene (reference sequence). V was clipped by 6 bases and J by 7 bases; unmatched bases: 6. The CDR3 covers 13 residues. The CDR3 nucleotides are TGTGCCAGCAGTTACACAGGGGGCGGTGGCTACACCTTC. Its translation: CASSYTGGGGYTF.

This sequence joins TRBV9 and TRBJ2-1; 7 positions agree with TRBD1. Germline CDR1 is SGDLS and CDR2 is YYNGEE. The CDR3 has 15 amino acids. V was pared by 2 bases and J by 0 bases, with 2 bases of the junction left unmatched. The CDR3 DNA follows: TGTGCCAGCAGCGTGGGGGACAGCTCCTACAATGAGCAGTTCTTC. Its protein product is CASSVGDSSYNEQFF. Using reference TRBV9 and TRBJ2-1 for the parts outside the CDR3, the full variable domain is DSGVTQTPKHLITATGQRVTLRCSPRSGDLSVYWYQQSLDQGLQFLIQYYNGEERAKGNILERFSAQQFPDLHSELNLSSLELGDSALYFCASSVGDSSYNEQFFGPGTRLTVL.

CDR3: CASSQDYGQGYEQYF. The DNA of the CDR3 is TGTGCCAGCAGCCAAGATTACGGACAGGGCTACGAGCAGTACTTC. The genes are TRBV14 and TRBJ2-7, with 8 bases matching TRBD1. V shed 0 bases and J 3 bases; nucleotides not matched to a gene: 4. Germline V gene sequence: CDR1 SGHDN, CDR2 FVKESK. CDR3 length: 15 amino acids.

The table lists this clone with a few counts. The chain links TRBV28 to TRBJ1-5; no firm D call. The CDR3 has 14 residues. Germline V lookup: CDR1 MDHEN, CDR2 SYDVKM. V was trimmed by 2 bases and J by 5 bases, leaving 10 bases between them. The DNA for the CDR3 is TGTGCCAGCAGTTTAATGTCAGGATATCAGCCCCAGCATTTT. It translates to CASSLMSGYQPQHF.

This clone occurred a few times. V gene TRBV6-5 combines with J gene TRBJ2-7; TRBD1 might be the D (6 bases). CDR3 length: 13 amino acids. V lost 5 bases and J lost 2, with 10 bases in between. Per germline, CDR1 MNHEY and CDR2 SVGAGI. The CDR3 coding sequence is TGTGCCAGCAGTCCTAGGACAGCCTACGAGCAGTACTTC. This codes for CASSPRTAYEQYF.

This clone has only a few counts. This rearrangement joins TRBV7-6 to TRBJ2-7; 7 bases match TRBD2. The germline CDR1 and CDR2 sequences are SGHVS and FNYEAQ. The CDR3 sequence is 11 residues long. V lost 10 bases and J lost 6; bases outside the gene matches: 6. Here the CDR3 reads CATNTGGEQYF. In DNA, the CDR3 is TGTGCCACCAACACGGGGGGCGAGCAGTACTTC.

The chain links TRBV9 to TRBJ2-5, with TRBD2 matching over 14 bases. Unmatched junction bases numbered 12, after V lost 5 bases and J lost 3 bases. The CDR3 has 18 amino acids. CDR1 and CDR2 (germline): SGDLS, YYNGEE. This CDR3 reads CASSQGTSGGTLEETQYF. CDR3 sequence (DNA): TGTGCCAGCAGTCAAGGGACTAGCGGGGGAACACTGGAAGAGACCCAGTACTTC.